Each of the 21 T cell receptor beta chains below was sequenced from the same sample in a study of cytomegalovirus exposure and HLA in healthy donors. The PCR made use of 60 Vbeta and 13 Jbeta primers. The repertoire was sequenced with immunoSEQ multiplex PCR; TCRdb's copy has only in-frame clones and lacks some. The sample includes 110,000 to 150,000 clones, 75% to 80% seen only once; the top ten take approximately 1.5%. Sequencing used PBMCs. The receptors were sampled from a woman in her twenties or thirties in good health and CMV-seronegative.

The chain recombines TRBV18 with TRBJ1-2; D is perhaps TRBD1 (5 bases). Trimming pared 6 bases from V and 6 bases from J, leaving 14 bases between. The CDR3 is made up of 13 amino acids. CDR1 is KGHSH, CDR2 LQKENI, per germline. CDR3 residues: CASSKSGGDGYTF. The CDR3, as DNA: TGTGCCAGCTCTAAATCAGGAGGGGATGGCTACACCTTC.

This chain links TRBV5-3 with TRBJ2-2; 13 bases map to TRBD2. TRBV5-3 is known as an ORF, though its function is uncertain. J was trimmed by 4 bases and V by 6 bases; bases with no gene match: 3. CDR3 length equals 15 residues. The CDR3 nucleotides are TGTGCCAGAACAACTAGCGGGGGGGGCACCGGGGAGCTGTTTTTT. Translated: CARTTSGGGTGELFF.

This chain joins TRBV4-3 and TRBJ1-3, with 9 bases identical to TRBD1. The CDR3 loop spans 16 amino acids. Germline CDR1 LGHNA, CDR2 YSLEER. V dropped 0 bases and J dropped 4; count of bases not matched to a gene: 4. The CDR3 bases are TGCGCCAGCAGCCAAGATACAGGGGGCTCAGGAAACACCATATATTTT. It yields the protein CASSQDTGGSGNTIYF.

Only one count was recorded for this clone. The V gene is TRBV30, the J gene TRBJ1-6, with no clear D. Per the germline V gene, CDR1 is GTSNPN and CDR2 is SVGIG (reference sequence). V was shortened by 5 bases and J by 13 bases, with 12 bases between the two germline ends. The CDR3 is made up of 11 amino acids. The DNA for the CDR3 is TGTGCCTGGGATGCCGCCGGGCCCCTCCACTTT. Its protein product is CAWDAAGPLHF. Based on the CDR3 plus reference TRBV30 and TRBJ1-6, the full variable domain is SQTIHQWPATLVQPVGSPLSLECTVEGTSNPNLYWYRQAAGRGLQLLFYSVGIGQISSEVPQNLSASRPQDRQFILSSKKLLLSDSGFYLCAWDAAGPLHFGNGTRLTVT.

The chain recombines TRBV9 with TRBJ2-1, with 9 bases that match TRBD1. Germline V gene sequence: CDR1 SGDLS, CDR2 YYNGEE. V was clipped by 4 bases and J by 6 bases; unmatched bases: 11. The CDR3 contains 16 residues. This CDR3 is CASSFRGQGVGNEQFF. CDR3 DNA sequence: TGTGCCAGCAGCTTCAGGGGACAGGGTGTAGGCAATGAGCAGTTCTTC.

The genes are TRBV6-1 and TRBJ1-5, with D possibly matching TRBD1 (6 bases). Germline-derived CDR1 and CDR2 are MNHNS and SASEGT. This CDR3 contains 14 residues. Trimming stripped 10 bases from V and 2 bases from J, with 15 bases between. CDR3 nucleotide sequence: TGTGCCACCAAGACAGGCCCCGGCAATCAGCCCCAGCATTTT. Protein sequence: CATKTGPGNQPQHF.

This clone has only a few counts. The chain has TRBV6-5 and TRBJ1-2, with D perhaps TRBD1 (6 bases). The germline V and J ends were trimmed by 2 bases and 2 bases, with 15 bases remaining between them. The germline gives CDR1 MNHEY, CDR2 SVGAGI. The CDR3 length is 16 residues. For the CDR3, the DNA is TGTGCCAGCAGTTACAATGCAGGGGAAGGGAACTATGGCTACACCTTC. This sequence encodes CASSYNAGEGNYGYTF.

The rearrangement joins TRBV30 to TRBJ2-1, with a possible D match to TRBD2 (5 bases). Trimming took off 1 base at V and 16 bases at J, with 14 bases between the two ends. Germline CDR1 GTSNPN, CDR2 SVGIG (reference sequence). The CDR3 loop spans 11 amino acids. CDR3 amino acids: CAWSAGLGEFF. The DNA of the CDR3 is TGTGCCTGGAGTGCCGGACTTGGGGAATTCTTC.

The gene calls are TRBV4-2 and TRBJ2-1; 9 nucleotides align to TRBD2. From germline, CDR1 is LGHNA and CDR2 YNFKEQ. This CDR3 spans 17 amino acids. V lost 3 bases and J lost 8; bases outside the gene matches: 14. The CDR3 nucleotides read TGTGCCAGCAGCCAGGAGGGTAGCGGGGGCTCAGAGGATGAGCAGTTCTTC. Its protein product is CASSQEGSGGSEDEQFF.

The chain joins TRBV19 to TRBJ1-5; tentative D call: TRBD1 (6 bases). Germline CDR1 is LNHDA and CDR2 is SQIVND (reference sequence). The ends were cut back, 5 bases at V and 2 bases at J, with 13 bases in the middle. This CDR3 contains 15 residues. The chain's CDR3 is CASSPGAFGNQPQHF. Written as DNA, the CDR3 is TGTGCCAGTAGTCCAGGGGCCTTTGGCAATCAGCCCCAGCATTTT.

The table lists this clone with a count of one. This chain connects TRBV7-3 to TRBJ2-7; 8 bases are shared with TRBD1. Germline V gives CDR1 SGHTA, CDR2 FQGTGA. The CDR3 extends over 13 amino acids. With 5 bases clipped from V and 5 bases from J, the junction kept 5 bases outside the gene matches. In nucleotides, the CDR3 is TGTGCCAGCAGCCCTGGACAGGGTCACGAGCAGTACTTC. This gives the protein CASSPGQGHEQYF. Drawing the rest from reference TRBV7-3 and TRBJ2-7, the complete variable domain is GAGVSQTPSNKVTEKGKYVELRCDPISGHTALYWYRQSLGQGPEFLIYFQGTGAADDSGLPNDRFFAVRPEGSVSTLKIQRTERGDSAVYLCASSPGQGHEQYFGPGTRLTVT.

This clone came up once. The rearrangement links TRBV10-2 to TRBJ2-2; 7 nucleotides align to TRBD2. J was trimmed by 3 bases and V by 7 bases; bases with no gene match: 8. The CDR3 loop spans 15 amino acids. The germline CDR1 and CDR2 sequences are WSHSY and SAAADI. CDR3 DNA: TGCGCCAGCACGACCAGCGGGATACACACCGGGGAGCTGTTTTTT. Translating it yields CASTTSGIHTGELFF.

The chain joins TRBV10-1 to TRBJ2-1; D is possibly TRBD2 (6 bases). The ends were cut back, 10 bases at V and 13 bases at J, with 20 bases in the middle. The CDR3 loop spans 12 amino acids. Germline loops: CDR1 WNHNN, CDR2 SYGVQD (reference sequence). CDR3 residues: CATKGRKREQFF. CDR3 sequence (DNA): TGCGCCACCAAGGGGAGGAAAAGAGAACAGTTCTTC.

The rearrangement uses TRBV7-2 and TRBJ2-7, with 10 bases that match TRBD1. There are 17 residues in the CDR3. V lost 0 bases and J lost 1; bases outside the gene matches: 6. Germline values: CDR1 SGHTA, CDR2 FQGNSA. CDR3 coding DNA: TGTGCCAGCAGCTTAGCGCGGACAGGGGGACAGTCCTACGAGCAGTACTTC. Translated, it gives CASSLARTGGQSYEQYF.

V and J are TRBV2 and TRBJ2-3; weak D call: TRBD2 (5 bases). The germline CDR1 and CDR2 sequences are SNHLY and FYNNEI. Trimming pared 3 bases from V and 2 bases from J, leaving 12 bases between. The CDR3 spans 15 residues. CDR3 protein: CASSEVRADTDTQYF. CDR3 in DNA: TGTGCCAGCAGTGAGGTGCGGGCAGACACAGATACGCAGTATTTT.

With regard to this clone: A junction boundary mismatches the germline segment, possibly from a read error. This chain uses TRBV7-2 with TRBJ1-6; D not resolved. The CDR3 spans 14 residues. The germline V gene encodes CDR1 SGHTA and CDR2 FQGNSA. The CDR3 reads CASSLGPYNSPLHF. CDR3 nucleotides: TGTGCCAGCAGCCTTGGTCCCTACAATTCACCCCTCCACTTT.

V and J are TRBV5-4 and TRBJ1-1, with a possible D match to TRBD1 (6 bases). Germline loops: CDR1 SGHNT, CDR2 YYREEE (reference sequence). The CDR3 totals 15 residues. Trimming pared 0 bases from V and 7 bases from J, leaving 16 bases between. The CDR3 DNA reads TGTGCCAGCAGCTTGGGAACTCGGGGGGCGGGTGAAGCTTTCTTT. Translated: CASSLGTRGAGEAFF.

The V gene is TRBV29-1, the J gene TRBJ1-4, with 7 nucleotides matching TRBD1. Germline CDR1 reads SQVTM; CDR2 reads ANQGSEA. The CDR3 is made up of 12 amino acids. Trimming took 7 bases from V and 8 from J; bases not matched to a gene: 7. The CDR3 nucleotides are TGCAGCGCCCACAGGGGTGACGAAAAACTGTTTTTT. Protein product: CSAHRGDEKLFF.

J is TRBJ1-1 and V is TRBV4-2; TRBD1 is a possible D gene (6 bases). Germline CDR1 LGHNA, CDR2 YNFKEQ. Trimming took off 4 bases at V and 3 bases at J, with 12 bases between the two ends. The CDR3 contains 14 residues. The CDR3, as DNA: TGTGCCAGCAGCCCATTAAACAGGGACACTGAAGCTTTCTTT. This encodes CASSPLNRDTEAFF.

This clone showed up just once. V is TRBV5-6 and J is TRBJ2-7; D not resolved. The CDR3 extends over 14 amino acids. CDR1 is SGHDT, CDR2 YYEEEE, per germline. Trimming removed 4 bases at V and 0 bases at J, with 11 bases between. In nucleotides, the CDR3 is TGTGCCAGCAGCCCGACGGGTAGCTCCTACGAGCAGTACTTC. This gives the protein CASSPTGSSYEQYF.

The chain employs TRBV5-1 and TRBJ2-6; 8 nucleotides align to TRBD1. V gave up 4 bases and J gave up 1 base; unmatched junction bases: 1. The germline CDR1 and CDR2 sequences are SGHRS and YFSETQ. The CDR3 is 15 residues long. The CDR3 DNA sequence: TGCGCCAGCAGCCAGGGGGCGTCTGGGGCCAACGTCCTGACTTTC. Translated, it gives CASSQGASGANVLTF.